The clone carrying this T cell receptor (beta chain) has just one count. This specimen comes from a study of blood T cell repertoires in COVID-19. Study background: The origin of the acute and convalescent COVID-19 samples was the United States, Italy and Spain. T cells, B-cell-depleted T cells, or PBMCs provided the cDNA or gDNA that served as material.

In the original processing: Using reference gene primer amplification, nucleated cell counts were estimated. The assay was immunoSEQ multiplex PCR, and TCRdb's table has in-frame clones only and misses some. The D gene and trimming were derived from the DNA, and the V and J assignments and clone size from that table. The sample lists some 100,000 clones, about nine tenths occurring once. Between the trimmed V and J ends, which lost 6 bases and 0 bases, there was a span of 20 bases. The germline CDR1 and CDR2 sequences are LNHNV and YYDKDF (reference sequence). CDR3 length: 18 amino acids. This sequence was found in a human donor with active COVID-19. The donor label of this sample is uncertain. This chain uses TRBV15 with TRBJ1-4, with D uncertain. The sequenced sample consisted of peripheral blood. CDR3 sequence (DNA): TGTGCCACCAGTGCCGGGCGGGCGGACCTCGCAACTAATGAAAAACTGTTTTTT. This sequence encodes CATSAGRADLATNEKLFF. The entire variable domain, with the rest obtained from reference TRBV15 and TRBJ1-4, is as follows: DAMVIQNPRYQVTQFGKPVTLSCSQTLNHNVMYWYQQKSSQAPKLLFHYYDKDFNNEADTPDNFQSRRPNTSFCFLDIRSPGLGDTAMYLCATSAGRADLATNEKLFFGSGTQLSVL.